Listed below are T cell receptor beta chains from one sample, sequenced in a study of T cells in localized non-small cell lung cancer. The repertoire was sequenced with immunoSEQ multiplex PCR; TCRdb's copy has only in-frame clones and lacks some. The data hold fewer than 2,000 clones, with roughly 21% observed a single time. The source was lung tumor tissue, collected before any cancer treatment. These TCRs come from a female donor of 60 years or more with stage II lung adenocarcinoma. The CDR3 runs from the conserved cysteine through the conserved F or W. A D gene is named only where the DNA matches it firmly. Size tells how often a clone was seen (once, few, many) or the class of an expanded clone, and some rows leave it out.

cdr3_length: 14; v_call: TRBV11-3; j_call: TRBJ1-3; d_call: .; clone_size: .; cdr3_aa: CASRGTIGGDTIYF; cdr3_nt: TGTGCCAGCAGGGGCACGATCGGGGGGGACACCATATATTTT
cdr3_length: 19; v_call: TRBV19; j_call: TRBJ1-5; d_call: .; clone_size: .; cdr3_aa: CASSPPGITLRLGNQPQHF; cdr3_nt: TGTGCCAGTAGCCCACCTGGGATAACCCTGCGCCTGGGCAATCAGCCCCAGCATTTT
cdr3_length: 17; v_call: TRBV6-8; j_call: TRBJ2-6; d_call: .; clone_size: .; cdr3_aa: CASSYSITPSGANVLTF; cdr3_nt: TGTGCCAGCAGTTACTCGATAACTCCCTCTGGGGCCAACGTCCTGACTTTC
cdr3_length: 16; v_call: TRBV10-3; j_call: TRBJ1-5; d_call: TRBD1; clone_size: few; cdr3_aa: CAISETGGGSNQPQHF; cdr3_nt: TGTGCCATCAGTGAGACGGGAGGGGGCAGCAATCAGCCCCAGCATTTT
cdr3_length: 15; v_call: TRBV30; j_call: TRBJ2-1; d_call: .; clone_size: .; cdr3_aa: CAWSMEAPSYNEQFF; cdr3_nt: TGTGCCTGGAGCATGGAGGCCCCCTCCTACAATGAGCAGTTCTTC
cdr3_length: 15; v_call: TRBV28; j_call: TRBJ2-7; d_call: .; clone_size: few; cdr3_aa: CASSLWGGDRLEQYF; cdr3_nt: TGTGCCAGCAGTTTATGGGGGGGAGACAGGTTAGAGCAGTACTTC
cdr3_length: 15; v_call: TRBV18; j_call: TRBJ2-1; d_call: .; clone_size: .; cdr3_aa: CASSATGYSYNEQFF; cdr3_nt: TGTGCCAGCTCAGCGACAGGTTACTCCTACAATGAGCAGTTCTTC
cdr3_length: 13; v_call: TRBV6-8; j_call: TRBJ2-7; d_call: .; clone_size: medium-sized; cdr3_aa: CASKYSLPYEQYF; cdr3_nt: TGTGCCAGCAAATACAGCCTACCCTACGAGCAGTACTTC
cdr3_length: 13; v_call: TRBV19; j_call: TRBJ1-2; d_call: .; clone_size: few; cdr3_aa: CASSIVTGPGYTF; cdr3_nt: TGTGCCAGTAGTATAGTCACAGGCCCCGGCTACACCTTC
cdr3_length: 13; v_call: TRBV6-8; j_call: TRBJ1-1; d_call: .; clone_size: .; cdr3_aa: CASSQGKNTEAFF; cdr3_nt: TGTGCCAGCAGTCAAGGAAAGAACACTGAAGCTTTCTTT
cdr3_length: 12; v_call: TRBV6-8; j_call: TRBJ2-2; d_call: .; clone_size: few; cdr3_aa: CASSYSTGELFF; cdr3_nt: TGTGCCAGCAGTTACTCGACCGGGGAGCTGTTTTTT
cdr3_length: 15; v_call: TRBV6-8; j_call: TRBJ2-6; d_call: TRBD1; clone_size: .; cdr3_aa: CASIPGGAGANVLTF; cdr3_nt: TGTGCCAGCATACCAGGGGGCGCTGGGGCCAACGTCCTGACTTTC
cdr3_length: 14; v_call: TRBV11-3; j_call: TRBJ1-2; d_call: TRBD1; clone_size: .; cdr3_aa: CASSLVLQGGGYTF; cdr3_nt: TGTGCCAGCAGCTTAGTCCTCCAGGGGGGTGGCTACACCTTC
cdr3_length: 14; v_call: TRBV9; j_call: TRBJ1-4; d_call: TRBD1; clone_size: few; cdr3_aa: CASIPDRVGEKLFF; cdr3_nt: TGTGCCAGCATCCCGGACAGGGTAGGAGAAAAACTGTTTTTT
cdr3_length: 15; v_call: TRBV9; j_call: TRBJ2-2; d_call: .; clone_size: few; cdr3_aa: CASSARGGRAGELFF; cdr3_nt: TGTGCCAGCAGCGCCCGTGGGGGGCGGGCCGGGGAGCTGTTTTTT
cdr3_length: 14; v_call: TRBV11-3; j_call: TRBJ1-1; d_call: .; clone_size: medium-sized; cdr3_aa: CASSLGGSYTEAFF; cdr3_nt: TGTGCCAGCAGCTTAGGTGGTAGTTACACTGAAGCTTTCTTT
cdr3_length: 14; v_call: TRBV30; j_call: TRBJ1-6; d_call: TRBD1; clone_size: once; cdr3_aa: CAWSEGQGNSPLHF; cdr3_nt: TGTGCCTGGAGTGAGGGACAGGGGAACTCACCCCTCCACTTT
cdr3_length: 14; v_call: TRBV5-1; j_call: TRBJ2-2; d_call: .; clone_size: .; cdr3_aa: CASSLGLSGGELFF; cdr3_nt: TGCGCCAGCAGCTTGGGTCTGTCCGGCGGGGAGCTGTTTTTT
cdr3_length: 13; v_call: TRBV12-5; j_call: TRBJ1-1; d_call: TRBD1; clone_size: few; cdr3_aa: CASGFPGTGEAFF; cdr3_nt: TGTGCTAGTGGTTTTCCCGGGACAGGGGAAGCTTTCTTT
cdr3_length: 16; v_call: TRBV5-2; j_call: TRBJ2-7; d_call: .; clone_size: few; cdr3_aa: CASSQGYRGLYYEQYF; cdr3_nt: TGTGCCAGCAGCCAAGGTTACAGGGGGCTCTACTACGAGCAGTACTTC
cdr3_length: 17; v_call: TRBV10-3; j_call: TRBJ1-1; d_call: TRBD1; clone_size: .; cdr3_aa: CAISEPVTGTGSAEAFF; cdr3_nt: TGTGCCATCAGTGAGCCGGTTACTGGGACAGGGAGCGCTGAAGCTTTCTTT
cdr3_length: 15; v_call: TRBV11-3; j_call: TRBJ2-5; d_call: .; clone_size: .; cdr3_aa: CASSLSPGGGETQYF; cdr3_nt: TGTGCCAGCAGCTTGTCGCCAGGAGGAGGCGAGACCCAGTACTTC
cdr3_length: 14; v_call: TRBV28; j_call: TRBJ1-5; d_call: TRBD1; clone_size: few; cdr3_aa: CASTQGARNQPQHF; cdr3_nt: TGTGCCAGCACTCAGGGGGCTCGTAATCAGCCCCAGCATTTT
cdr3_length: 12; v_call: TRBV30; j_call: TRBJ1-2; d_call: .; clone_size: .; cdr3_aa: CAWTGDNYGYTF; cdr3_nt: TGTGCCTGGACGGGGGATAACTATGGCTACACCTTC
cdr3_length: 14; v_call: TRBV19; j_call: TRBJ2-3; d_call: .; clone_size: .; cdr3_aa: CASSLRIRTDTQYF; cdr3_nt: TGTGCCAGTAGTCTTAGAATCAGGACAGATACGCAGTATTTT
cdr3_length: 13; v_call: TRBV19; j_call: TRBJ2-7; d_call: .; clone_size: .; cdr3_aa: CASSIGNGKQQYF; cdr3_nt: TGTGCCAGTAGTATTGGAAACGGGAAGCAGCAGTACTTC
cdr3_length: 14; v_call: TRBV28; j_call: TRBJ2-3; d_call: .; clone_size: few; cdr3_aa: CASKAQVRFGTQYF; cdr3_nt: TGTGCCAGCAAGGCCCAGGTGCGATTTGGTACGCAGTATTTT
cdr3_length: 14; v_call: TRBV29-1; j_call: TRBJ2-1; d_call: TRBD1; clone_size: .; cdr3_aa: CSVRQGSSYNEQFF; cdr3_nt: TGCAGCGTCCGACAGGGTAGCTCCTACAATGAGCAGTTCTTC
cdr3_length: 14; v_call: TRBV7-4; j_call: TRBJ2-1; d_call: .; clone_size: .; cdr3_aa: CASSTIGDSNEQFF; cdr3_nt: TGTGCCAGCAGCACCATCGGGGATTCCAATGAGCAGTTCTTC
cdr3_length: 14; v_call: TRBV11-3; j_call: TRBJ1-3; d_call: .; clone_size: .; cdr3_aa: CASSLGEAGNTIYF; cdr3_nt: TGTGCCAGCAGCTTAGGGGAAGCTGGAAACACCATATATTTT
cdr3_length: 13; v_call: TRBV6-8; j_call: TRBJ1-1; d_call: .; clone_size: few; cdr3_aa: CASSWLRATEAFF; cdr3_nt: TGTGCCAGCAGTTGGCTCAGGGCTACTGAAGCTTTCTTT
cdr3_length: 15; v_call: TRBV6-8; j_call: TRBJ2-2; d_call: .; clone_size: few; cdr3_aa: CASSARDGRTGELFF; cdr3_nt: TGTGCCAGCAGTGCCCGGGACGGAAGGACCGGGGAGCTGTTTTTT
cdr3_length: 13; v_call: TRBV29-1; j_call: TRBJ1-2; d_call: TRBD1; clone_size: .; cdr3_aa: CSVDPQGPYGYTF; cdr3_nt: TGCAGCGTTGATCCACAGGGGCCCTATGGCTACACCTTC
cdr3_length: 13; v_call: TRBV7-2; j_call: TRBJ1-3; d_call: .; clone_size: few; cdr3_aa: CASSFSSERAIYF; cdr3_nt: TGTGCCAGCAGCTTTAGCAGTGAAAGAGCCATATATTTT
cdr3_length: 15; v_call: TRBV5-1; j_call: TRBJ1-4; d_call: .; clone_size: .; cdr3_aa: CASSSAVSLNEKLFF; cdr3_nt: TGCGCCAGCAGCTCCGCCGTAAGCCTTAATGAAAAACTGTTTTTT
cdr3_length: 16; v_call: TRBV28; j_call: TRBJ1-6; d_call: .; clone_size: .; cdr3_aa: CASSSLEKAYNSPLHF; cdr3_nt: TGTGCCAGCAGTTCCCTGGAGAAGGCCTATAATTCACCCCTCCACTTT
cdr3_length: 14; v_call: TRBV11-3; j_call: TRBJ1-1; d_call: .; clone_size: few; cdr3_aa: CASSLMGLNTEAFF; cdr3_nt: TGTGCCAGCAGCTTAATGGGTTTGAACACTGAAGCTTTCTTT
cdr3_length: 14; v_call: TRBV19; j_call: TRBJ1-5; d_call: .; clone_size: .; cdr3_aa: CASSIVGSNQPQHF; cdr3_nt: TGTGCCAGTAGTATCGTCGGATCGAATCAGCCCCAGCATTTT
cdr3_length: 15; v_call: TRBV7-7; j_call: TRBJ2-1; d_call: TRBD1; clone_size: few; cdr3_aa: CASRPDRGQDGEQFF; cdr3_nt: TGTGCCAGCAGACCTGACAGGGGGCAGGATGGTGAGCAGTTCTTC
cdr3_length: 15; v_call: TRBV11-3; j_call: TRBJ2-5; d_call: TRBD2; clone_size: .; cdr3_aa: CASSGGLAGEETQYF; cdr3_nt: TGTGCCAGCAGCGGGGGACTAGCGGGGGAAGAGACCCAGTACTTC
cdr3_length: 16; v_call: TRBV19; j_call: TRBJ1-3; d_call: TRBD1; clone_size: few; cdr3_aa: CASSEEGQGLGNTIYF; cdr3_nt: TGTGCCAGTAGTGAAGAGGGACAGGGACTTGGAAACACCATATATTTT
cdr3_length: 15; v_call: TRBV10-2; j_call: TRBJ1-5; d_call: .; clone_size: .; cdr3_aa: CASSVSGVSNQPQHF; cdr3_nt: TGCGCCAGCAGTGTTTCAGGGGTAAGCAATCAGCCCCAGCATTTT
cdr3_length: 14; v_call: TRBV7-5; j_call: TRBJ2-3; d_call: .; clone_size: .; cdr3_aa: CASSLTSSTDTQYF; cdr3_nt: TGTGCCAGCAGCTTAACTAGTTCCACAGATACGCAGTATTTT
cdr3_length: 13; v_call: TRBV7-2; j_call: TRBJ1-1; d_call: .; clone_size: few; cdr3_aa: CASSSGGGTEAFF; cdr3_nt: TGTGCCAGCAGCTCCGGGGGCGGCACTGAAGCTTTCTTT
cdr3_length: 15; v_call: TRBV28; j_call: TRBJ2-4; d_call: TRBD1; clone_size: .; cdr3_aa: CASSFGRGPGNIQYF; cdr3_nt: TGTGCCAGCAGTTTTGGCAGGGGGCCAGGAAACATTCAGTACTTC
cdr3_length: 14; v_call: TRBV6-8; j_call: TRBJ1-2; d_call: .; clone_size: medium-sized; cdr3_aa: CASSYPDVSYGYTF; cdr3_nt: TGTGCCAGCAGTTACCCGGACGTTTCCTATGGCTACACCTTC
cdr3_length: 17; v_call: TRBV19; j_call: TRBJ2-6; d_call: TRBD2; clone_size: few; cdr3_aa: CATSIAGATSGANVLTF; cdr3_nt: TGTGCCACATCTATAGCGGGAGCAACCTCTGGGGCCAACGTCCTGACTTTC
cdr3_length: 13; v_call: TRBV30; j_call: TRBJ1-1; d_call: .; clone_size: .; cdr3_aa: CAWSKTGNTEAFF; cdr3_nt: TGTGCCTGGAGTAAGACAGGGAACACTGAAGCTTTCTTT
cdr3_length: 16; v_call: TRBV28; j_call: TRBJ1-5; d_call: TRBD1; clone_size: .; cdr3_aa: CASSGQGGSSNQPQHF; cdr3_nt: TGTGCCAGCAGTGGACAGGGGGGGAGTAGCAATCAGCCCCAGCATTTT
cdr3_length: 14; v_call: TRBV11-3; j_call: TRBJ1-2; d_call: .; clone_size: medium-sized; cdr3_aa: CASSLMGRDYGYTF; cdr3_nt: TGTGCCAGCAGCTTAATGGGCAGGGACTATGGCTACACCTTC